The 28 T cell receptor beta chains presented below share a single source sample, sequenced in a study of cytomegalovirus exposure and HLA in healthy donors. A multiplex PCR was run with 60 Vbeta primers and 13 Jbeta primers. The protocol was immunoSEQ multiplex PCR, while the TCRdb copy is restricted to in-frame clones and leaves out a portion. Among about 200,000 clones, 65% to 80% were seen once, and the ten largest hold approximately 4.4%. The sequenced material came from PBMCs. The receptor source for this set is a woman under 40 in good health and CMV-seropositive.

The CDR3: CASSLYGLNTEAFF. CDR3 DNA: TGTGCCAGCAGCTTATATGGCCTGAACACTGAAGCTTTCTTT. The V and J genes are TRBV11-2 and TRBJ1-1; D not resolved. V was shortened by 2 bases and J by 0 bases, with 7 bases between the two germline ends. This CDR3 region has 14 residues. Germline loops: CDR1 SGHAT, CDR2 FQNNGV.

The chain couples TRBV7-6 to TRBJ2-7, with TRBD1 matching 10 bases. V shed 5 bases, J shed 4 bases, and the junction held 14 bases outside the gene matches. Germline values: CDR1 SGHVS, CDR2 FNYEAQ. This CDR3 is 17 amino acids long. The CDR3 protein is CASSLEIPGQGLYEQYF. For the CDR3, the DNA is TGTGCCAGCAGCCTTGAGATCCCGGGACAGGGGCTTTACGAGCAGTACTTC.

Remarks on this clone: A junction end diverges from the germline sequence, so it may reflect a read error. CDR3 sequence reads: CASSQDIGIQTTRNF. The DNA for the CDR3 is TGCGCCAGCAGCCAAGATATAGGTATACAGACGACAAGGAATTTT. J is TRBJ1-3 and V is TRBV4-3; D unresolved. Germline V lookup: CDR1 LGHNA, CDR2 YSLEER. This CDR3 spans 15 amino acids.

DNA for the CDR3: TGTGCCATCAGTAGCCGCCAAGGGAGGGTCACTGAAGCTTTCTTT. It is translated as CAISSRQGRVTEAFF. V gene TRBV10-3 combines with J gene TRBJ1-1; D is unclear. The germline gives CDR1 ENHRY, CDR2 SYGVKD. The CDR3 sequence is 15 residues long. V was shortened by 5 bases and J by 4 bases, with 17 bases between the two germline ends.

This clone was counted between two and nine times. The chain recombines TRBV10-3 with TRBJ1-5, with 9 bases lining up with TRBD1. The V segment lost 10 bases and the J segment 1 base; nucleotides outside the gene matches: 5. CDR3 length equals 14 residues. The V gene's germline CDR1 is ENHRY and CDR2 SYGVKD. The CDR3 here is CATSGTGSNQPQHF. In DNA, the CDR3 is TGTGCCACCTCTGGGACAGGGAGCAATCAGCCCCAGCATTTT.

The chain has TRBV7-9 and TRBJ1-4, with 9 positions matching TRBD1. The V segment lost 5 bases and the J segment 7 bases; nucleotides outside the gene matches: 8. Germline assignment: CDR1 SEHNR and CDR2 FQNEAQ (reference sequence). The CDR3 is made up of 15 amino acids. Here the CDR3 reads CASSRVGQGSEKLFF. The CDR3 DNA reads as TGTGCCAGCAGCCGGGTGGGACAGGGAAGTGAAAAACTGTTTTTT. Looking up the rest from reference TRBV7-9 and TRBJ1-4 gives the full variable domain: DTGVSQNPRHKITKRGQNVTFRCDPISEHNRLYWYRQTLGQGPEFLTYFQNEAQLEKSRLLSDRFSAERPKGSFSTLEIQRTEQGDSAMYLCASSRVGQGSEKLFFGSGTQLSVL.

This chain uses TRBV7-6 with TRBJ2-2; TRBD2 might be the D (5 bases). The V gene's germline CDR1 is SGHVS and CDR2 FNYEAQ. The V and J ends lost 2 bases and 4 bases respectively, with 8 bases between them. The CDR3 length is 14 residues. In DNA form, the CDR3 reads TGTGCCAGCAGCTTAACCGAGGGCACCGGGGAGCTGTTTTTT. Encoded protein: CASSLTEGTGELFF.

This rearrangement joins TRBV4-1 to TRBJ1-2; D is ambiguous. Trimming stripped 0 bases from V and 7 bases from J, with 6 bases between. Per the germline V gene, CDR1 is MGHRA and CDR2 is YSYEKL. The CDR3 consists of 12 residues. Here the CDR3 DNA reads TGCGCCAGCAGCCAAGAGGGGAGTGGCTACACCTTC. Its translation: CASSQEGSGYTF.

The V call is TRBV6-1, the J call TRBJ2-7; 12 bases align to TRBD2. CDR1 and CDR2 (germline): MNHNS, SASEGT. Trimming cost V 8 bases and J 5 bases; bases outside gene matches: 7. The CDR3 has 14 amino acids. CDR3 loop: CASRPSGRAHEQYF. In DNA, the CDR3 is TGTGCCAGCCGACCTAGCGGGAGGGCCCACGAGCAGTACTTC.

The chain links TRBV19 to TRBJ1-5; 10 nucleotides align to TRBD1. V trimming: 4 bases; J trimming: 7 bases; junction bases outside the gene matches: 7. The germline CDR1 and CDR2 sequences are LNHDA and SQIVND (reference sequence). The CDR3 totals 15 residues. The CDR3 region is CASSTTGGSRQPQHF. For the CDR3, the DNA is TGTGCCAGTAGTACGACAGGGGGCTCACGGCAGCCCCAGCATTTT. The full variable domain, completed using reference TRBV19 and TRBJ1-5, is DGGITQSPKYLFRKEGQNVTLSCEQNLNHDAMYWYRQDPGQGLRLIYYSQIVNDFQKGDIAEGYSVSREKKESFPLTVTSAQKNPTAFYLCASSTTGGSRQPQHFGDGTRLSIL.

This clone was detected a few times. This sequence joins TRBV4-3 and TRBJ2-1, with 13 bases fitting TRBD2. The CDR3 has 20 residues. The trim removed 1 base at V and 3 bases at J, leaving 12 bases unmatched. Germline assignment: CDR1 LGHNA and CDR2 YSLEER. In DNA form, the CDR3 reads TGCGCCAGCAGCCAAGGACTAGCGGGGGGCCGGGAATGGTTCTACAATGAGCAGTTCTTC. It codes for CASSQGLAGGREWFYNEQFF.

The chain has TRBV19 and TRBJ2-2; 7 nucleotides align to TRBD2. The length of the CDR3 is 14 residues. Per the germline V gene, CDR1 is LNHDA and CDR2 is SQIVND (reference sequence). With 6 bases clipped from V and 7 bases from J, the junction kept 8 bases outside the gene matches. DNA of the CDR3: TGTGCCAGTAGGGGGGAGGGCCATATCGGGGAGCTGTTTTTT. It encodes CASRGEGHIGELFF.

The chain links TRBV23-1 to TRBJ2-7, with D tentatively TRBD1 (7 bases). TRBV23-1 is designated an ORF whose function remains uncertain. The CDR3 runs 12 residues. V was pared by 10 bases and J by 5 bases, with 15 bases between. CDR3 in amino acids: CATSQGGHEQYF. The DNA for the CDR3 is TGCGCCACCTCGCAGGGGGGCCACGAGCAGTACTTC.

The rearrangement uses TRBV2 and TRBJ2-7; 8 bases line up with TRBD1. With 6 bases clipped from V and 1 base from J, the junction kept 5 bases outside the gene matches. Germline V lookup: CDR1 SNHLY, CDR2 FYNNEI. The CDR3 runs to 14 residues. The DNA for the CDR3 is TGTGCCAGCAGAGCAGGGGGCGCATCCTACGAGCAGTACTTC. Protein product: CASRAGGASYEQYF.

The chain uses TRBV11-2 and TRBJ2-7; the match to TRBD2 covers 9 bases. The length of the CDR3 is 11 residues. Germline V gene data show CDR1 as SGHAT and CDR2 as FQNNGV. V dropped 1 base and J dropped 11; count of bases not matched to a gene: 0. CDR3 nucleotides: TGTGCCAGCAGCTTAGGACTAGCGGAGTACTTC. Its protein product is CASSLGLAEYF.

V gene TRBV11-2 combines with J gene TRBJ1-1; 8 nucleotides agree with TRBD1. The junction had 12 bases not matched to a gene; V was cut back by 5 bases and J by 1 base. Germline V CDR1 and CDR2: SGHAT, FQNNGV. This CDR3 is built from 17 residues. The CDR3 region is CASSNLLQQGENTEAFF. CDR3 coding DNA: TGTGCCAGCAGCAATCTCCTCCAACAGGGGGAGAACACTGAAGCTTTCTTT. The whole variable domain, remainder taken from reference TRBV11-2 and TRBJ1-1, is EAGVAQSPRYKIIEKRQSVAFWCNPISGHATLYWYQQILGQGPKLLIQFQNNGVVDDSQLPKDRFSAERLKGVDSTLKIQPAKLEDSAVYLCASSNLLQQGENTEAFFGQGTRLTVV.

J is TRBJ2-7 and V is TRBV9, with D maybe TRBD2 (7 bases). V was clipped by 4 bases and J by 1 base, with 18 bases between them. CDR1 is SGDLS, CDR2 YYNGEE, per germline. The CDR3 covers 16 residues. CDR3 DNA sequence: TGTGCCAGCAGCCCACACGAGGGGGGGAGTTCCTACGAGCAGTACTTC. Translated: CASSPHEGGSSYEQYF.

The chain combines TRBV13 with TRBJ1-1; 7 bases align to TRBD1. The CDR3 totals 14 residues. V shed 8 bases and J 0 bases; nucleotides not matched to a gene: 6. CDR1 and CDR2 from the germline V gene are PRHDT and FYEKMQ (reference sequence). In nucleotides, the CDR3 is TGTGCCAGCGGGACAGCCTACATGAACACTGAAGCTTTCTTT. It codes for CASGTAYMNTEAFF.

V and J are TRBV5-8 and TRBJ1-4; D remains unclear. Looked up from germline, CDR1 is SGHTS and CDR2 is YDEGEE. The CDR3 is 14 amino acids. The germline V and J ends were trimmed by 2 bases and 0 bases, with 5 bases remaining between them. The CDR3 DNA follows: TGTGCCAGCAGCTTCCATGCAACTAATGAAAAACTGTTTTTT. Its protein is CASSFHATNEKLFF. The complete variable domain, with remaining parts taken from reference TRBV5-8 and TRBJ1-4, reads EAGVTQSPTHLIKTRGQQATLRCSPISGHTSVYWYQQALGLGLQFLLWYDEGEERNRGNFPPRFSGRQFPNYSSELNVNALELEDSALYLCASSFHATNEKLFFGSGTQLSVL.

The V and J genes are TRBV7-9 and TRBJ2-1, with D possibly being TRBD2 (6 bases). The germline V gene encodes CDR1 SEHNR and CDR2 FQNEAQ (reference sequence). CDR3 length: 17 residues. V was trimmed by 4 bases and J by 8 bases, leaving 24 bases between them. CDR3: CASSSPRGLAGGDEQFF. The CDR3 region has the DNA TGTGCCAGCAGCTCCCCGCGTGGGTTAGCCGGAGGGGATGAGCAGTTCTTC.

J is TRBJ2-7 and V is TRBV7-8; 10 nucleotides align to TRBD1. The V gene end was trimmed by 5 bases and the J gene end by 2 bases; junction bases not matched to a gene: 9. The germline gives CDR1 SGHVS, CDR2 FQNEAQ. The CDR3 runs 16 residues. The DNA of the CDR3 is TGTGCCAGCAGCCCTTCGCGGGACAGGGGCGCCTACGAGCAGTACTTC. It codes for CASSPSRDRGAYEQYF.

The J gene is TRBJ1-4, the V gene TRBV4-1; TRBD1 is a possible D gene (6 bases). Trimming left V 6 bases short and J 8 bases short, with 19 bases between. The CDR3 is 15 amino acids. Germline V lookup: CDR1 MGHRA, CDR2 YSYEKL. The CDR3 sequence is CASRVGAVAREKLFF. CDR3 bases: TGCGCCAGCAGAGTGGGGGCCGTAGCACGGGAAAAACTGTTTTTT.

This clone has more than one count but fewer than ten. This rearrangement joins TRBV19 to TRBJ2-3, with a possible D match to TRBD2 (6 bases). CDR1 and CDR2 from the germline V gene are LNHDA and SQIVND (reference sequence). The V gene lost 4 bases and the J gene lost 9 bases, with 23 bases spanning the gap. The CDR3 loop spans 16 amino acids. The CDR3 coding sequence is TGTGCCAGTAGTACCCTACTAGCTTGGCCGCCGGGGACGCAGTATTTT. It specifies CASSTLLAWPPGTQYF.

The CDR3 reads CASSLLATGYTDTQYF. CDR3 in DNA: TGTGCCAGCAGCTTGCTCGCGACAGGGTACACAGATACGCAGTATTTT. The chain is built from TRBV5-5 and TRBJ2-3; 7 bases are a match to TRBD1. Germline CDR1 is SGHKS and CDR2 is YYEKEE (reference sequence). The ends lost 1 base at V and 2 bases at J; junction bases unmatched: 7. This CDR3 has 16 amino acids.

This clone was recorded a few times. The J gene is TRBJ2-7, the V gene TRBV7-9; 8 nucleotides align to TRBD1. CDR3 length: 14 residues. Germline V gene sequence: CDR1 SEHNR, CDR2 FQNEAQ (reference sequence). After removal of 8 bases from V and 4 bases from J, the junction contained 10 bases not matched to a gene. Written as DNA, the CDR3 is TGTGCCAGCCTTGGGACAGGCGGGGAGTACGAGCAGTACTTC. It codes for CASLGTGGEYEQYF.

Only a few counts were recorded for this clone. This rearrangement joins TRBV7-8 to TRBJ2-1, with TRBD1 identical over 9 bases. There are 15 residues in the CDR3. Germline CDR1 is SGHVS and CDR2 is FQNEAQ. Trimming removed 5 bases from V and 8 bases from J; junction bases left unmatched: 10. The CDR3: CASSRRDRAIDEQFF. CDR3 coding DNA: TGTGCCAGCAGCCGACGGGACAGGGCGATTGATGAGCAGTTCTTC.

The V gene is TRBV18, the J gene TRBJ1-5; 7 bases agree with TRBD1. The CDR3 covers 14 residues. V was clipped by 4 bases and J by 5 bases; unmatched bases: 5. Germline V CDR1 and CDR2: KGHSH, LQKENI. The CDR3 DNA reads TGTGCCAGCTCACTCGACAGGGCCTATCAGCCCCAGCATTTT. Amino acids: CASSLDRAYQPQHF.

CDR3: CASSSNLGGGYGYTF. The CDR3 nucleotides are TGTGCCAGCAGTTCCAACCTCGGGGGTGGCTATGGCTACACCTTC. The chain recombines TRBV6-5 with TRBJ1-2; D may be TRBD1 (5 bases). CDR1 is MNHEY and CDR2 is SVGAGI in the germline V gene. The CDR3 is 15 amino acids. V lost 4 bases and J lost 4, with 16 bases in between.